This TCR beta chain was identified during a study of T cell repertoires in ileal Crohn's disease. Study in general: Patients had a median approximately 7.2-year disease duration, and less than 40% were active smokers. All patients had surgery for stricturing (about 60%) or penetrating (around 39%) disease. Points from the study as a whole: Every patient over 26.8% clonality showed endoscopic recurrence. Compared with CD4 T cells, sorted CD8 cells carried more expanded clones.

Profiling relied on immunoSEQ multiplex PCR, and the TCRdb table lists in-frame clones only, not all of them. The sample lists about 7,900 clones, roughly 72% seen once, with 4.8% in the top ten. The germline V gene encodes CDR1 DFQATT and CDR2 SNEGSKA (reference sequence). V lost 8 bases, J lost 4 bases, and 10 bases lay in between. This CDR3 spans 11 amino acids. Remarks on this clone: No antigen is known for it.

The clonotype originates from an adult with Crohn's disease. The chain couples TRBV20-1 to TRBJ2-3; possible D gene TRBD1, 6 bases. Sample: ileal tissue. The CDR3 reads CSPRGPDTQYF. DNA for the CDR3: TGCAGTCCCAGGGGCCCAGATACGCAGTATTTT.